This T cell receptor (beta chain) came from a study of cytomegalovirus exposure and HLA in healthy donors (dated by TCRdb to between 2016 and 2019). In terms of the full investigation: An earlier analysis of approximately 550 of the donors reported 276 Gb of sequence data and around 110 million unique TCR beta sequences from roughly 180 million T cells. Around 320 gigabases of sequencing data and 78 million or so unique TCR sequences were included in an early release covering several hundred HLA-typed donors. Of the 398 genotyped donors, over 80% were placed in the genetic ancestry cluster associated with self-reported Caucasian donors. The study was designed to test whether signatures of past pathogen exposure could be identified by cataloging public T cell receptors. The study profiled the T cell repertoires of some 610 subjects by immunosequencing and related them to cytomegalovirus serostatus. A separate validation cohort of 100 to 150 different subjects was used in addition to the approximately 700-subject first cohort. High-throughput TCR immunosequencing, statistical association of individual TCRs with disease status, and machine learning were combined to predict cytomegalovirus infection status. A later analysis re-analyzed previously published TCR beta repertoires from 600 to 850 donors and added high-resolution HLA genotyping to study TCR occurrence patterns. The later analysis used no new phenotypic data to find candidate immune exposures, relying instead on TCR beta sequences and their occurrence across donors. To decide whether each TCR beta V gene segment behaved as functional or pseudogenic, an earlier analysis of some 600 of the donors relied on high-throughput TCR beta sequencing. Alongside the repertoire data, information on donor age, sex, ethnicity and CMV serostatus was compiled. Genome-wide SNP genotypes for about 55% of the 666 donors were used in a later genetic analysis, which treated that subset as a discovery cohort. Every repertoire in the discovery cohort had been generated on one and the same sequencing platform. HLA typing included class I and class II loci at four-digit resolution. The number of typed donors differed by locus: about 620-640 for A, B, C, DRB1 and DQB1; approximately 520 for DQA1; about 600 for DPA1; and around 490 for DPB1. Because of strong linkage in the cohort, five DR-DQ haplotypes were treated as single units for association and clustering. Across approximately 400 genotyped donors of the cohort, an average of about 240,000 unique TCR beta nucleotide sequences per donor were sequenced, and approximately 17% of those sequences were non-productive. Overall results and qualifications from the work: The study listed 150 to 200 TCR beta chains as associated with cytomegalovirus. Presence/absence analyses assumed roughly uniform sequencing depth across donors, an assumption that may not hold. The earlier analysis of 587 of the donors excluded 15 to 20 rarely observed V segments, including chromosome 9 orphons, because counts were too low. While some public TCRs were present in many individuals, most TCR sequences turned up only very rarely across donors. In an earlier analysis of 450 to 750 of the donors, most TCR beta V segments appeared in productive rearrangements about 90% or about 30% of the time, broadly matching IMGT annotations. In a later analysis, several top co-occurrence clusters were reported to appear linked to parvovirus B19, influenza, CMV and Epstein-Barr virus. In this cohort, only TCR beta chains were sequenced, and detectable features were limited by the absence of alpha or paired-chain data. A few of the identified cytomegalovirus-associated TCR beta chains were confirmed in vitro to be specific for cytomegalovirus antigens. In a later analysis, TCR association rates were found to vary across HLA loci, with the most associated TCRs seen for DRB1 alleles and the fewest for HLA-C alleles. Most CMV-associated TCR beta chains appeared to be HLA-restricted in a later analysis, and the HLA associations seemed to be driven largely by CMV exposure. Specific HLA alleles were associated with 16,951 TCR beta sequences at a false discovery rate of 0.05 in a later analysis. A later genetic analysis reported fewer N-insertions in productive TCRs among donors in an Asian-associated ancestry cluster than the approximately 700-donor mean. Correlated functional status among segregating V segments might be attributable to linkage disequilibrium, but an unknown experimental factor could not be ruled out. It was suggested by the authors that the approach could potentially be generalized to other disease states and immunological phenotypes. Some IMGT-functional V segments, including TRBV6-2 and TRBV6-3, could not be distinguished by the 87-base-pair reads and were therefore excluded. In a later analysis, HLA-associated TCR beta chains showed more clonal expansion and lower generation probabilities than non-associated chains that were equally common. In both the original and validation cohorts, the classifier was reported to diagnose cytomegalovirus status with high specificity and sensitivity. When HLA alleles, especially DR and DQ, strongly co-occurred, TCR associations were difficult to assign to individual alleles. The only immune exposure information available for the cohort was CMV serostatus. A further reported finding was that TCR beta sequences accurately predicted the HLA-A and HLA-B alleles for most subjects in the first cohort. Because some donors lacked HLA typing at each locus, the association tests relied only on the typed subset. In a later genetic analysis, a missense DCLRE1C variant was associated with V-gene and J-gene trimming of TCR beta chains, and the association was replicated in an independent cohort. The sequencing pipeline was judged likely to have produced a cluster of highly shared sequence variants as a technical artifact.

The library was generated by the immunoSEQ multiplex PCR assay. A mixture of 60 forward primers for TCR Vbeta segments and 13 reverse primers for TCR Jbeta segments was used in the multiplex PCR. The CDR3 region of rearranged TCR beta genes was amplified from genomic DNA by a multiplex PCR assay. Amplified TCR beta libraries were sequenced as 87-base-pair reads on the Illumina HiSeq System. As for the original processing: Across the 600 to 700 repertoires, a later analysis counted 78 million or so unique TCR beta chains, 9 million to 14 million of which were shared by at least two donors. Raw reads were error-corrected and collapsed into unique sequences with a nearest-neighbor algorithm that merged closely related sequences to remove PCR and sequencing errors. To assign V, D and J gene segments, CDR3 sequences were aligned to IMGT reference sequences. For a sequence to be retained, a match of at least six nucleotides to both a V gene segment and a J gene segment was required. Rearrangements were called productive when the CDR3 lacked stop codons and stayed in frame with V and J; all others were non-productive. Following IMGT convention, CDR3 was defined as the stretch from the second conserved V-encoded cysteine to the conserved J-encoded phenylalanine. The earlier analysis of 587 of the donors excluded sequences that lacked an unambiguous match to a single V gene segment. In an earlier analysis of almost 600 of the donors, a V segment was called functional when productive rearrangements were above 56.7%, and segregating when the standard deviation between donors exceeded 5%. A statistical classification framework was built to diagnose cytomegalovirus status from the catalog of TCR beta chain sequences. In a later analysis, TCR nucleotide sequences were compared against IMGT/GENE-DB human TR gene sequences so that V and J genes could be assigned. The TCRdist pipeline was used in a later analysis to assign CDR3 sequences and most-parsimonious VDJ recombination scenarios. In a later analysis, every TCR beta chain was defined by the combination of its CDR3 amino acid sequence and its V-gene family, and reads without a unique V-gene family were dropped. In a later analysis, 550 to 650 highly shared, low-generation-probability nucleotide sequences were removed to address suspected cross-contamination and a sequencing artifact. In a later analysis, a clonal expansion index for each public chain was calculated from normalized within-repertoire ranks of inferred template counts. In a later analysis, generation probabilities were computed with a VDJ recombination model fitted to out-of-frame rearrangements, and the resulting probabilities were checked against IGoR. In a later analysis, hypergeometric tests were used to score TCR-TCR, TCR-HLA and TCR-CMV co-occurrence, with a repertoire-size bias correction applied to TCR pairs. False discovery rates were estimated in a later analysis by permuting HLA or CMV assignments 20 times. In a later analysis, co-occurring TCRs were grouped with DBSCAN, and TCRdist sequence similarity was added when clustering was performed within HLA-allele-positive subsets. For co-occurrence clustering, repertoires with fewer than 30,000 or more than 120,000 public chains were excluded, along with five repertoires with anomalous nucleotide sharing. TCRdb provides this immuneACCESS table in a form limited to in-frame rearrangements. Some clones are lacking; in checked studies, under half of them reflect an unresolved V gene, and why the rest are absent is not known. The D gene and trimming were derived from the DNA, and the V and J assignments and clone size from that table. The sample table shows roughly 190,000 clones, and approximately 90% are seen once. Around 0.99% of the sample goes to the ten largest clones.

There are 16 amino acids in the CDR3, from cysteine to phenylalanine inclusive. Only the CDR3 portion is preserved as DNA: 48 bases, with reading frame beginning at the first base. Via the germline V gene, CDR1 is SGHRS and CDR2 YFSETQ. V loses 4 bases at its end and J loses 0 bases; junction bases beyond the gene matches: 5. Points on this clone: There is no known antigen for this receptor. One base away there is no much larger clone; base qualities are not given.

The cohort consisted of approximately 670 healthy bone marrow donors. All cohort members were sampled while nominally healthy, although unrecorded immune exposures were likely present. The donor was CMV seronegative and belonged to the group of 350 or so seronegative cohort members. Every donor gave a peripheral blood sample, and the peripheral blood mononuclear cells from that sample were used for TCR beta sequencing. Genomic DNA was extracted from the blood cell samples with the Qiagen DNeasy Blood Extraction Kit. Recombination joined TRBV5-1 with TRBJ2-2; 8 nucleotides in the junction match TRBD1. The TCR was taken from a boy between 2 and 15 years old in good health and CMV-seronegative. Sequencing input: PBMCs. The sequence in DNA is TGCGCCAGCAGCCCGCCGGGACAGGCGAACACCGGGGAGCTGTTTTTT. Its product reads: CASSPPGQANTGELFF.